The clone carrying this TCR beta chain occurred many times. Antigen: not known. For TCRbeta, the library was prepared with unique molecular identifiers. TCRdb re-analysed the PCR reads in MiXCR, keeping a single row per CDR3 protein. Among 700,000 to 850,000 distinct CDR3 sequences, 16% were seen once, and the ten largest hold just under 5%. V gave up 4 bases and J gave up 2 bases, with 9 bases separating them. Germline assignment: CDR1 MGHDK and CDR2 SYGVNS. CDR3 length: 14 amino acids. The entry originates in a study of T-cell reconstitution after alpha-beta-depleted transplantation in children. Study observations and caveats: Several hundred rapidly expanded clones from non-depleted graft cells reportedly supplied alpha-beta T cells about two months post-transplant. A year had passed since transplant, and T-cell counts and diversity by then came mostly from newly produced T cells. Where some patients showed high TCRbeta diversity at day 60, it came from recipient T cells and thymic progenitors that had survived.

The clonotype originates from a male patient younger than 18 who had a stem cell transplant for acute lymphoblastic leukemia, so the T cells may come from the graft donor. The specimen comprised PBMCs, mostly from graft donor cells, sampled 360 days after TCRalphabeta/CD19-depleted stem cell transplant. The V call is TRBV25-1, the J call TRBJ2-1; a weak D match, TRBD1 (6 bases). CDR3 sequence (DNA): TGTGCCAGCAGTGCAAGGGGGACCTACAATGAGCAGTTCTTC. It translates to CASSARGTYNEQFF.